Shown below are 25 T cell receptor beta chains from a single sample sequenced in a study of blood T cell repertoires in COVID-19. This table comes from immunoSEQ multiplex PCR, and its TCRdb copy is limited to in-frame clones, with some not included. The table shows more than 90,000 clones, with about 81% occurring only once. Material for sequencing was peripheral blood. The receptor source for this set is a man aged 65 to 79 with acute or convalescent COVID-19.

The chain has TRBV12-3 or TRBV12-4 and TRBJ2-5; 7 nucleotides match TRBD2. Trimming at V came to 7 bases and at J to 5 bases, leaving 7 bases not matched to a gene. This CDR3 has 13 amino acids. The CDR3 here is CASKGGSRETQYF. As DNA, the CDR3 is TGTGCCAGCAAGGGCGGGAGTCGGGAGACCCAGTACTTC.

This clone was observed a handful of times. This CDR3 is missing its conserved last phenylalanine or tryptophan, likely due to a read error. The DNA is left out, because the CDR3 cannot be placed on it with certainty; the CDR3 is given as TCRdb lists it. The J gene is TRBJ2-7, the V gene TRBV28; the table gives TRBD2 as D, unverified against the DNA. The CDR3 has 15 residues if both end residues are counted. Germline CDR1 MDHEN, CDR2 SYDVKM. The chain's CDR3 is CASSPRLGTSGRPRL.

This chain connects TRBV15 to TRBJ1-1; 7 nucleotides align to TRBD1. Germline V gene sequence: CDR1 LNHNV, CDR2 YYDKDF (reference sequence). Losses at the gene ends were 5 bases for V and 1 base for J; bases not matched to a gene: 7. The CDR3 spans 15 residues. CDR3 sequence: CATSANRGGNTEAFF. CDR3 in DNA: TGTGCCACCAGCGCAAACAGGGGTGGGAACACTGAAGCTTTCTTT.

This clone has a single count. The genes are TRBV21-1 and TRBJ2-7; TRBD1 is the table's D call and was not checked against the DNA. TRBV21-1 is a documented pseudogene. The CDR3 spans 15 residues. In DNA, the CDR3 is TGTGCCAGCATCACCAGGGGGCAGGAACCCTACGAGCAGTACTTC. Protein product: CASITRGQEPYEQYF.

This chain links TRBV7-6 with TRBJ1-2, with D possibly TRBD1 on 6 matching bases. Trimming cost V 10 bases and J 5 bases, with 11 bases left between them. The CDR3 has 11 residues. Looked up from germline, CDR1 is SGHVS and CDR2 is FNYEAQ. The CDR3, as DNA: TGTGCCACCCAAGGGGGTTATGGCTACACCTTC. Its protein product is CATQGGYGYTF.

V and J are TRBV18 and TRBJ1-1; D ambiguous. Trimming removed 5 bases at V and 1 base at J, with 8 bases between. This CDR3 has 13 residues. Germline CDR1 is KGHSH and CDR2 is LQKENI. The CDR3 here is CASSARENTEAFF. The DNA for the CDR3 is TGTGCCAGCTCAGCGAGGGAGAACACTGAAGCTTTCTTT.

The rearrangement uses TRBV15 and TRBJ2-3; 8 bases map to TRBD2. Germline CDR1 is LNHNV and CDR2 is YYDKDF (reference sequence). The CDR3 contains 16 residues. The ends lost 3 bases at V and 2 bases at J; junction bases unmatched: 7. CDR3 bases: TGTGCCACCAGCAGTAAAGAGCGGGGGTACACAGATACGCAGTATTTT. Translating it yields CATSSKERGYTDTQYF.

The chain joins TRBV19 to TRBJ1-4, with 7 nucleotides matching TRBD1. The CDR3 has 15 amino acids. V gave up 3 bases and J gave up 11 bases; unmatched junction bases: 12. Germline CDR1 reads LNHDA; CDR2 reads SQIVND (reference sequence). The DNA of the CDR3 is TGTGCCAGTAGTATCGGGCGACAGGGACTAGAGAAACTGTTTTTT. Translation gives CASSIGRQGLEKLFF.

A note on this clone: The sample has other DNA sequences that encode this CDR3 too. V gene TRBV24-1 combines with J gene TRBJ2-5; D uncertain. Germline CDR1 reads KGHDR; CDR2 reads SFDVKD. The germline V and J ends were trimmed by 7 bases and 5 bases, with 13 bases remaining between them. This CDR3 spans 13 amino acids. This chain's CDR3 is CATSPGGWETQYF. The CDR3 nucleotides read TGTGCCACCAGCCCTGGTGGCTGGGAGACCCAGTACTTC.

The V call is TRBV7-3, the J call TRBJ2-1; 10 nucleotides line up with TRBD2. The CDR3 sequence is 19 residues long. CDR1 is SGHTA, CDR2 FQGTGA, per germline. V lost 5 bases to trimming and J lost 0 bases; unmatched junction nucleotides: 13. CDR3 bases: TGTGCCAGCAGCCGCTTTCTAGCGGGAGAAACGAGCTCCTACAATGAGCAGTTCTTC. Its protein product is CASSRFLAGETSSYNEQFF.

Points on this clone: The same CDR3 can be traced to other DNA sequences in this sample. The chain joins TRBV11-1 to TRBJ2-1; D gene unclear. The CDR3 consists of 13 residues. Germline V CDR1 and CDR2: SGHAT, FQDESV (reference sequence). Trimming removed 3 bases at V and 4 bases at J, with 7 bases between. CDR3 region: CASSFSRYNEQFF. DNA of the CDR3: TGTGCCAGCAGCTTCTCCCGTTACAATGAGCAGTTCTTC.

The chain joins TRBV18 to TRBJ2-7; D is perhaps TRBD1 (6 bases). The germline V and J ends were trimmed by 6 bases and 6 bases, with 12 bases remaining between them. The CDR3 runs to 12 residues. Germline V gene data show CDR1 as KGHSH and CDR2 as LQKENI. The CDR3 DNA follows: TGTGCCAGCTCCCGCGACAGGATCGAGCAGTACTTC. Translated: CASSRDRIEQYF.

The rearrangement joins TRBV19 to TRBJ1-4; D is uncertain. V was clipped by 3 bases and J by 10 bases, with 15 bases between them. There are 14 residues in the CDR3. Germline CDR1 and CDR2: LNHDA and SQIVND (reference sequence). DNA of the CDR3: TGTGCCAGTAGTATCATTTGGCAGGAAGGAAAACTGTTTTTT. This encodes CASSIIWQEGKLFF.

CDR3 coding DNA: TGTGCCAGCAGCTCCTCGACAGGGAACGAGCAGTACTTC. This sequence encodes CASSSSTGNEQYF. The V call is TRBV7-2, the J call TRBJ2-7, with TRBD1 matching 7 bases. CDR1 is SGHTA, CDR2 FQGNSA, per germline. J was trimmed by 5 bases and V by 4 bases; bases with no gene match: 5. This CDR3 spans 13 amino acids.

The chain uses TRBV30 and TRBJ1-1; the match to TRBD1 covers 10 bases. V lost 3 bases to trimming and J lost 5 bases; unmatched junction nucleotides: 6. Germline V gives CDR1 GTSNPN, CDR2 SVGIG (reference sequence). The CDR3 runs to 14 residues. CDR3 loop: CAWRAGTGVTEAFF. CDR3 DNA: TGTGCCTGGAGAGCCGGGACAGGGGTGACTGAAGCTTTCTTT.

The V gene is TRBV5-1, the J gene TRBJ1-4; 10 bases are shared with TRBD1. Trimming removed 5 bases from V and 6 bases from J; junction bases left unmatched: 4. This CDR3 region has 14 residues. Germline values: CDR1 SGHRS, CDR2 YFSETQ. The CDR3 is CASRMTGGHEKLFF. Written as DNA, the CDR3 is TGCGCCAGCAGAATGACAGGGGGCCATGAAAAACTGTTTTTT. Filled out from reference TRBV5-1 and TRBJ1-4, the complete variable domain reads KAGVTQTPRYLIKTRGQQVTLSCSPISGHRSVSWYQQTPGQGLQFLFEYFSETQRNKGNFPGRFSGRQFSNSRSEMNVSTLELGDSALYLCASRMTGGHEKLFFGSGTQLSVL.

This clone has more than one count but fewer than ten. This chain connects TRBV6-5 to TRBJ2-7; TRBD1 matches at 8 bases. Germline lookup yields CDR1 MNHEY and CDR2 SVGAGI. The CDR3 spans 15 residues. The V gene end was trimmed by 3 bases and the J gene end by 3 bases; junction bases not matched to a gene: 7. The CDR3 loop is CASSYSPGQVYEQYF. CDR3 in DNA: TGTGCCAGCAGTTATTCCCCGGGACAGGTCTACGAGCAGTACTTC.

The V gene is TRBV7-2, the J gene TRBJ1-2; D perhaps matches TRBD1 (6 bases). The CDR3 has 13 amino acids. Germline V gene sequence: CDR1 SGHTA, CDR2 FQGNSA. V shed 4 bases and J shed 3 bases, with 9 bases lying between them. The CDR3 DNA reads as TGTGCCAGCAGCTCTCAGGGGCACTATGGCTACACCTTC. Translating gives CASSSQGHYGYTF.

This chain links TRBV5-5 with TRBJ1-1; 8 nucleotides match TRBD1. The CDR3 covers 13 residues. Per germline, CDR1 SGHKS and CDR2 YYEKEE (reference sequence). After removal of 0 bases from V and 11 bases from J, the junction contained 6 bases not matched to a gene. CDR3 nucleotides: TGTGCCAGCAGCTTGGGACAGGGGTCAGACGCTTTCTTT. It specifies CASSLGQGSDAFF. Together with reference TRBV5-5 and TRBJ1-1, the CDR3 gives the full variable domain: DAGVTQSPTHLIKTRGQQVTLRCSPISGHKSVSWYQQVLGQGPQFIFQYYEKEERGRGNFPDRFSARQFPNYSSELNVNALLLGDSALYLCASSLGQGSDAFFGQGTRLTVV.

The rearrangement joins TRBV6-5 to TRBJ1-1; perhaps TRBD1 as D (5 bases). This CDR3 is 15 amino acids long. Trimming pared 0 bases from V and 2 bases from J, leaving 10 bases between. Germline CDR1 is MNHEY and CDR2 is SVGAGI. CDR3 coding DNA: TGTGCCAGCAGTTACTCGGGGCAGGGTAACACTGAAGCTTTCTTT. Translation gives CASSYSGQGNTEAFF.

The table lists this clone with a few counts. The chain carries TRBV6-1 and TRBJ1-5; D is possibly TRBD1 (5 bases). Trimming left V 1 base short and J 6 bases short, with 13 bases between. Per germline, CDR1 MNHNS and CDR2 SASEGT. The CDR3 is 15 residues long. The CDR3 nucleotides read TGTGCCAGCAGTGAAGTTCAGGGTTTAAGTCAGCCCCAGCATTTT. It encodes CASSEVQGLSQPQHF.

The chain employs TRBV5-5 and TRBJ2-7, with TRBD1 matching 9 bases. The germline CDR1 and CDR2 sequences are SGHKS and YYEKEE (reference sequence). This CDR3 contains 14 residues. Losses at the gene ends were 2 bases for V and 3 bases for J; bases not matched to a gene: 3. CDR3 protein: CASSLAGQGYEQYF. The CDR3 nucleotides are TGTGCCAGCAGCTTAGCGGGACAGGGCTACGAGCAGTACTTC. The full variable domain, with the rest looked up from reference TRBV5-5 and TRBJ2-7, is DAGVTQSPTHLIKTRGQQVTLRCSPISGHKSVSWYQQVLGQGPQFIFQYYEKEERGRGNFPDRFSARQFPNYSSELNVNALLLGDSALYLCASSLAGQGYEQYFGPGTRLTVT.

This clone was found once. The genes are TRBV6-6 and TRBJ1-1, with unresolved D. CDR1 and CDR2 from the germline V gene are MNHNY and SVGAGI (reference sequence). The CDR3 length is 12 residues. Trimming cost V 2 bases and J 1 base, with 2 bases left between them. This CDR3 reads CASSYRNTEAFF. CDR3 DNA: TGTGCCAGCAGTTACCGGAACACTGAAGCTTTCTTT.

This clone was counted a few times. The chain employs TRBV5-1 and TRBJ1-2; D is perhaps TRBD1 (5 bases). Germline V CDR1 and CDR2: SGHRS, YFSETQ. The CDR3 is 14 residues long. V dropped 6 bases and J dropped 10 bases, with 22 bases sitting between them. The CDR3 DNA sequence: TGCGCCAGCAACTCAGGTTCCGGGACTCATTTCTACACCTTC. Protein: CASNSGSGTHFYTF.

V and J are TRBV2 and TRBJ1-6; weak D call: TRBD1 (6 bases). Germline CDR1 SNHLY, CDR2 FYNNEI. The CDR3 has 15 residues. V lost 6 bases, J lost 5 bases, and 14 bases lay in between. CDR3 sequence (DNA): TGTGCCAGCAGAATACAGGGAATCCATAATTCACCCCTCCACTTT. Amino acid sequence: CASRIQGIHNSPLHF.